This T cell receptor beta chain was captured in a study of blood T cells in healthy people across ages. General observations from the study: Higher diversity, along with more naive CD4+ cells, distinguished long-lived donors from aged donors. PBMCs went unsorted, and a conclusive naive versus antigen-experienced comparison was therefore prevented. In these data, TCR beta diversity tracked strongly with naive T cell percentage.

On this clonotype itself: What it recognizes is unknown.

Together with a sample-barcoded 5' primer, a J-beta primer mix was included in a second PCR lasting 7 to 11 cycles. MiXCR was run by TCRdb on the 5' RACE reads, yielding one entry per CDR3 protein. Among about 1,400,000 distinct CDR3 sequences listed, approximately 59% were seen once. V lost 1 base to trimming and J lost 1 base, with 10 bases between them. The CDR3 has 15 residues. Germline V CDR1 and CDR2: SGHDN, FVKESK. This chain joins TRBV14 and TRBJ2-5, with unresolved D. The TCR sequence derives from a man aged 18 to 35 in good health. Material for sequencing was blood. The DNA for the CDR3 is TGTGCCAGCAGCCAAGGAGAAGCGCCCCAAGAGACCCAGTACTTC. Its protein product is CASSQGEAPQETQYF. The variable domain in full, with the rest retrieved from reference TRBV14 and TRBJ2-5, is EAGVTQFPSHSVIEKGQTVTLRCDPISGHDNLYWYRRVMGKEIKFLLHFVKESKQDESGMPNNRFLAERTGGTYSTLKVQPAELEDSGVYFCASSQGEAPQETQYFGPGTRLLVL.